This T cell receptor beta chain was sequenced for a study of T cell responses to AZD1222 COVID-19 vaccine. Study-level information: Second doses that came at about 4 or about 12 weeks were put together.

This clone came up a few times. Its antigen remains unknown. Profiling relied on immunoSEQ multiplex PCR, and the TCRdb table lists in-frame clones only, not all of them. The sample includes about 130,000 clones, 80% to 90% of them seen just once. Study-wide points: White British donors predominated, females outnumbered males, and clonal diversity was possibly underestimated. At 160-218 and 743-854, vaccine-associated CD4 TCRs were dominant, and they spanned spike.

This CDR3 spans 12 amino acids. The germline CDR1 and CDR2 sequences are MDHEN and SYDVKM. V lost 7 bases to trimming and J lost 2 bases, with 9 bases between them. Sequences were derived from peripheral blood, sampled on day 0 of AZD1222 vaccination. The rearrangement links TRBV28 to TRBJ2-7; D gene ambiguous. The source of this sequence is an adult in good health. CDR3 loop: CASNPSPYEQYF. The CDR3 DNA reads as TGTGCCAGCAATCCCTCCCCCTACGAGCAGTACTTC.